This T cell receptor beta chain is from a study of cytomegalovirus exposure and HLA in healthy donors. Findings and caveats of the study: It was reported that TCR beta sequences correctly inferred the HLA-A and HLA-B alleles for most subjects. A missense variant in DCLRE1C was later tied to TCR beta V- and J-gene trimming. With high specificity and sensitivity, the classifier reportedly diagnosed cytomegalovirus status. Investigators reported 164 TCR beta chains as tied to cytomegalovirus.

In regard to this clone: Its antigen is not identified.

The length of the CDR3 is 16 residues. Per the germline V gene, CDR1 is MNHEY and CDR2 is SMNVEV (reference sequence). Losses at the gene ends were 8 bases for V and 0 bases for J; bases not matched to a gene: 9. In the PCR, 60 Vbeta and 13 Jbeta primers were used. TCRdb's copy holds only in-frame clones and misses some; the assay was immunoSEQ multiplex PCR. The sample shows roughly 120,000 clones, 55% to 80% of them seen only once. This chain links TRBV27 with TRBJ1-5; 8 bases align to TRBD1. The sequence derives from a woman in her thirties in good health and CMV-seronegative. Sequenced sample: PBMCs. The CDR3 DNA reads as TGTGCCAGCGGGACAGGAAGGCCCTATAGCAATCAGCCCCAGCATTTT. It specifies CASGTGRPYSNQPQHF.